The 29 T cell receptor beta chains below all came from one sample that was sequenced in a study of blood T cell repertoires in COVID-19. Assay: immunoSEQ multiplex PCR; the TCRdb copy retains only in-frame clones and omits some. The table includes 150,000 to 200,000 clones, 82% detected once. Sequenced sample: peripheral blood. These receptor sequences come from a human donor with acute or convalescent COVID-19. The donor label of this sample is uncertain.

This sequence joins TRBV7-3 and TRBJ1-2; D gene ambiguous. V was cut by 3 bases and J by 5 bases, with 10 bases left in between. Germline values: CDR1 SGHTA, CDR2 FQGTGA. The CDR3 is made up of 13 amino acids. CDR3: CASSLSGGYGYTF. The CDR3 DNA sequence: TGTGCCAGCAGCTTGAGCGGCGGATATGGCTACACCTTC.

The chain links TRBV9 to TRBJ2-2; D is perhaps TRBD1 (5 bases). The V gene lost 0 bases and the J gene lost 4 bases, with 10 bases spanning the gap. The CDR3 is 15 residues long. CDR1 is SGDLS and CDR2 is YYNGEE in the germline V gene. CDR3 sequence (DNA): TGTGCCAGCAGCGTAGTTCAGGGTGGCACCGGGGAGCTGTTTTTT. The encoded protein is CASSVVQGGTGELFF. Supplemented by reference TRBV9 and TRBJ2-2, the full variable domain reads DSGVTQTPKHLITATGQRVTLRCSPRSGDLSVYWYQQSLDQGLQFLIQYYNGEERAKGNILERFSAQQFPDLHSELNLSSLELGDSALYFCASSVVQGGTGELFFGEGSRLTVL.

The gene calls are TRBV6-5 and TRBJ1-2; D is possibly TRBD1 (6 bases). Trimming took off 0 bases at V and 5 bases at J, with 13 bases between the two ends. CDR3 size: 15 residues. The germline V gene has CDR1 MNHEY and CDR2 SVGAGI. DNA for the CDR3: TGTGCCAGCAGTTACTCGATCCCAGGGGTTTATGGCTACACCTTC. Translated: CASSYSIPGVYGYTF.

The V and J genes are TRBV5-5 and TRBJ1-4; 7 bases align to TRBD1. The germline CDR1 and CDR2 sequences are SGHKS and YYEKEE (reference sequence). Germline trimming cut 2 bases from V and 8 bases from J; bases unmatched to any gene: 9. The CDR3 covers 15 residues. DNA of the CDR3: TGTGCCAGCAGCTTTGGTGGGACAGAGGCAGAAAAACTGTTTTTT. Translated, it gives CASSFGGTEAEKLFF.

The V call is TRBV27, the J call TRBJ1-1; D not certain. Between the trimmed V and J ends, which lost 5 bases and 6 bases, there was a span of 16 bases. CDR3 length equals 14 residues. CDR1 and CDR2 (germline): MNHEY, SMNVEV (reference sequence). CDR3 nucleotide sequence: TGTGCCAGCAGTCCGATACAGAATAAGGCTGAAGCTTTCTTT. This encodes CASSPIQNKAEAFF.

There are many counts of this clone. The V call is TRBV7-8, the J call TRBJ1-2; the D gene is possibly TRBD1 (5 bases). Looked up from germline, CDR1 is SGHVS and CDR2 is FQNEAQ. The CDR3 has 13 amino acids. The V end was cut by 4 bases, the J end by 3 bases, with 9 bases between. CDR3 in DNA: TGTGCCAGCAGCTCAGGGTTACACTATGGCTACACCTTC. This sequence encodes CASSSGLHYGYTF.

The chain carries TRBV5-1 and TRBJ1-1; D remains unclear. Germline CDR1 reads SGHRS; CDR2 reads YFSETQ. Trimming shortened V by 1 base and J by 10 bases, and 14 bases separated the two germline ends. CDR3 length: 13 amino acids. CDR3 residues: CASSLRGGGVAFF. In nucleotides, the CDR3 is TGCGCCAGCAGCTTGCGTGGCGGAGGTGTAGCTTTCTTT. Combining the CDR3 with reference TRBV5-1 and TRBJ1-1 gives the whole variable domain KAGVTQTPRYLIKTRGQQVTLSCSPISGHRSVSWYQQTPGQGLQFLFEYFSETQRNKGNFPGRFSGRQFSNSRSEMNVSTLELGDSALYLCASSLRGGGVAFFGQGTRLTVV.

The CDR3 nucleotides read TGCAGTGCTAGGGAGGGTTACGAGCAGTACTTC. Amino acid sequence: CSAREGYEQYF. The chain combines TRBV20-1 with TRBJ2-7; D may be TRBD2 (6 bases). With 3 bases removed from V and 4 bases from J, the gap between germline ends came to 7 bases. CDR1 and CDR2 from the germline V gene are DFQATT and SNEGSKA (reference sequence). This CDR3 contains 11 residues.

This chain links TRBV23-1 with TRBJ2-2; TRBD2 might be the D (6 bases). TRBV23-1 is an ORF, with its function uncertain. The ends were cut back, 0 bases at V and 5 bases at J, with 7 bases in the middle. The CDR3 sequence is 14 residues long. CDR3 amino acids: CASSQSEGTGELFF. The CDR3 coding sequence is TGCGCCAGCAGTCAATCGGAGGGGACCGGGGAGCTGTTTTTT.

V and J are TRBV18 and TRBJ2-7; D unclear. The CDR3 extends over 13 amino acids. With 4 bases removed from V and 3 bases from J, the gap between germline ends came to 10 bases. Germline CDR1 is KGHSH and CDR2 is LQKENI. The CDR3 bases are TGTGCCAGCTCACTTTCTCCAGGCTACGAGCAGTACTTC. It translates to CASSLSPGYEQYF.

V usage is TRBV19 and J usage is TRBJ1-1, with 7 bases that match TRBD1. Germline lookup yields CDR1 LNHDA and CDR2 SQIVND (reference sequence). This CDR3 region has 13 residues. V lost 7 bases to trimming and J lost 4 bases; unmatched junction nucleotides: 6. The CDR3 DNA reads as TGTGCCAGTATCCCGACAGGGACCACTGAAGCTTTCTTT. This sequence encodes CASIPTGTTEAFF.

The rearrangement uses TRBV7-9 and TRBJ2-1; TRBD2 is a possible D gene (6 bases). Trimming took 3 bases from V and 4 from J, leaving 10 bases between them. The CDR3 is 14 amino acids. Germline V CDR1 and CDR2: SEHNR, FQNEAQ (reference sequence). The CDR3 here is CASSFRELYNEQFF. As DNA, the CDR3 is TGTGCCAGCAGCTTTCGGGAGTTATACAATGAGCAGTTCTTC.

This sequence joins TRBV18 and TRBJ2-2; the D is unclear. Trimming stripped 2 bases from V and 5 bases from J, with 12 bases between. The CDR3 covers 15 residues. Germline V gene data show CDR1 as KGHSH and CDR2 as LQKENI. CDR3 sequence reads: CASSPSQVGTGELFF. The DNA of the CDR3 is TGTGCCAGCTCACCATCCCAGGTTGGAACCGGGGAGCTGTTTTTT.

The chain is built from TRBV29-1 and TRBJ2-1; D is possibly TRBD1 (5 bases). The germline V gene encodes CDR1 SQVTM and CDR2 ANQGSEA. Trimming took 4 bases from V and 4 from J, leaving 11 bases between them. The CDR3 extends over 13 amino acids. The CDR3 loop is CSVVGQAYNEQFF. The CDR3 DNA reads as TGCAGCGTTGTGGGGCAGGCTTACAATGAGCAGTTCTTC.

The chain carries TRBV4-1 and TRBJ1-3; no reliable D call. The germline gives CDR1 MGHRA, CDR2 YSYEKL. The CDR3 contains 17 residues. Trimming stripped 0 bases from V and 0 bases from J, with 12 bases between. The CDR3 coding sequence is TGCGCCAGCAGCCAAGATGCCCCGGGGAGCTCTGGAAACACCATATATTTT. It translates to CASSQDAPGSSGNTIYF.

V and J are TRBV4-3 and TRBJ2-3; D unresolved. V lost 1 base to trimming and J lost 2 bases, with 10 bases between them. The length of the CDR3 is 15 residues. The germline V gene has CDR1 LGHNA and CDR2 YSLEER. CDR3 nucleotide sequence: TGCGCCAGCAGCCAAGGTGCGTACCTCACAGATACGCAGTATTTT. Residues: CASSQGAYLTDTQYF.

The V call is TRBV10-3, the J call TRBJ1-3; 7 bases are a match to TRBD1. Trimming cost V 2 bases and J 0 bases; bases outside gene matches: 4. The length of the CDR3 is 16 residues. CDR1 and CDR2 from the germline V gene are ENHRY and SYGVKD. CDR3 sequence reads: CAISEDRAPSGNTIYF. Written as DNA, the CDR3 is TGTGCCATCAGTGAGGACAGGGCCCCCTCTGGAAACACCATATATTTT.

The chain carries TRBV7-9 and TRBJ2-3; possible D gene TRBD2, 6 bases. The germline V gene encodes CDR1 SEHNR and CDR2 FQNEAQ (reference sequence). CDR3 length: 15 residues. Trimming removed 3 bases from V and 5 bases from J, with 15 bases in between. CDR3 amino acids: CASSFFTGVVDTQYF. CDR3 bases: TGTGCCAGCAGCTTTTTCACGGGAGTGGTAGATACGCAGTATTTT. Full variable domain (rest looked up from reference TRBV7-9 and TRBJ2-3): DTGVSQNPRHKITKRGQNVTFRCDPISEHNRLYWYRQTLGQGPEFLTYFQNEAQLEKSRLLSDRFSAERPKGSFSTLEIQRTEQGDSAMYLCASSFFTGVVDTQYFGPGTRLTVL.

The V call is TRBV28, the J call TRBJ1-5; tentative D call: TRBD1 (5 bases). V lost 3 bases, J lost 5 bases, and 11 bases lay in between. Germline V gene lookup returns CDR1 MDHEN and CDR2 SYDVKM. This CDR3 is built from 14 residues. CDR3 amino acids: CASSLTALHQPQHF. The CDR3 coding sequence is TGTGCCAGCAGTTTGACAGCCCTCCATCAGCCCCAGCATTTT.

V and J are TRBV7-2 and TRBJ1-1; TRBD1 matches 10 bases. The J segment lost 4 bases and the V segment lost 3 bases, leaving 5 bases of the junction unmatched. This CDR3 spans 15 amino acids. Germline V gives CDR1 SGHTA, CDR2 FQGNSA. The CDR3 spells CASSLGQGFVTEAFF. The CDR3 nucleotides read TGTGCCAGCAGCTTGGGACAGGGGTTCGTCACTGAAGCTTTCTTT.

There are a few counts of this clone. The V and J genes are TRBV18 and TRBJ1-2; D might be TRBD1 (5 bases). V lost 1 base, J lost 4 bases, and 16 bases lay in between. Looked up from germline, CDR1 is KGHSH and CDR2 is LQKENI. This CDR3 has 16 residues. CDR3 protein: CASSPQEGRVGYGYTF. The CDR3 DNA follows: TGTGCCAGCTCACCACAGGAGGGACGGGTCGGCTATGGCTACACCTTC.

V gene TRBV6-5 combines with J gene TRBJ1-2; D remains ambiguous. Trimming left V 5 bases short and J 8 bases short, with 12 bases between. Per germline, CDR1 MNHEY and CDR2 SVGAGI. This CDR3 has 12 residues. The CDR3 nucleotides are TGTGCCAGCAGTCGGGAGGCAACAGGCTACACCTTC. It translates to CASSREATGYTF.

This chain uses TRBV7-2 with TRBJ1-2, with 8 bases aligning to TRBD1. CDR3 length equals 13 residues. The germline V gene has CDR1 SGHTA and CDR2 FQGNSA. J gave up 8 bases and V 3 bases, and 5 bases lay outside the gene matches. The CDR3 sequence is CASSLQGAYGYTF. In DNA form, the CDR3 reads TGTGCCAGCAGCTTGCAGGGGGCGTACGGCTACACCTTC.

The V gene is TRBV13, the J gene TRBJ2-7; D perhaps matches TRBD2 (5 bases). In germline, CDR1 is PRHDT, CDR2 FYEKMQ (reference sequence). The CDR3 has 13 amino acids. The germline V and J ends were trimmed by 8 bases and 1 base, with 12 bases remaining between them. The CDR3 spells CASGRFSSYEQYF. Written as DNA, the CDR3 is TGTGCCAGCGGGAGATTCTCATCCTACGAGCAGTACTTC.

CDR3 loop: CASLDREQETQYF. CDR3 coding DNA: TGTGCCAGCCTCGACAGGGAACAAGAGACCCAGTACTTC. The chain links TRBV28 to TRBJ2-5, with 7 positions matching TRBD1. Looked up from germline, CDR1 is MDHEN and CDR2 is SYDVKM. V lost 8 bases, J lost 2 bases, and 5 bases stayed unmatched. The CDR3 extends over 13 amino acids.

The genes are TRBV7-2 and TRBJ1-2, with TRBD1 matching over 9 bases. V was clipped by 2 bases and J by 6 bases; unmatched bases: 4. Germline V gives CDR1 SGHTA, CDR2 FQGNSA. The CDR3 totals 14 residues. The DNA of the CDR3 is TGTGCCAGCAGCTTATCCGGGACAGGGAATGGCTACACCTTC. Its translation: CASSLSGTGNGYTF.

This clone showed up just once. The gene calls are TRBV10-3 and TRBJ2-1, with 8 bases lining up with TRBD2. The V segment lost 10 bases and the J segment 3 bases; nucleotides outside the gene matches: 8. The CDR3 covers 14 residues. Per the germline V gene, CDR1 is ENHRY and CDR2 is SYGVKD. The CDR3, as DNA: TGTGCCACTCGGACTAGCCTTCTCTACAATGAGCAGTTCTTC. It is translated as CATRTSLLYNEQFF.

The chain carries TRBV2 and TRBJ2-7; a weak D match, TRBD2 (6 bases). The CDR3 extends over 13 amino acids. Trimming stripped 0 bases from V and 7 bases from J, with 10 bases between. Per the germline V gene, CDR1 is SNHLY and CDR2 is FYNNEI. The CDR3 reads CASSEAQGGEQYF. The CDR3 DNA reads TGTGCCAGCAGTGAAGCGCAGGGAGGTGAGCAGTACTTC.

The chain carries TRBV25-1 and TRBJ1-6; 8 bases line up with TRBD1. V dropped 5 bases and J dropped 8; count of bases not matched to a gene: 5. The CDR3 has 14 residues. Germline V gives CDR1 MGHDK, CDR2 SYGVNS. The CDR3 DNA reads as TGTGCCAGCAGTAGGGGACAGGTTCATTCACCCCTCCACTTT. Its protein product is CASSRGQVHSPLHF. Based on the CDR3 plus reference TRBV25-1 and TRBJ1-6, the full variable domain is EADIYQTPRYLVIGTGKKITLECSQTMGHDKMYWYQQDPGMELHLIHYSYGVNSTEKGDLSSESTVSRIRTEHFPLTLESARPSHTSQYLCASSRGQVHSPLHFGNGTRLTVT.